This TCR beta chain was captured in a study of identical twins. Regarding the study as a whole: In monozygotic twins, models underestimated the sharing of out-of-frame TCR alpha.

About this clonotype: The antigen is undetermined.

The germline V and J ends were trimmed by 6 bases and 11 bases, with 13 bases remaining between them. This CDR3 is built from 11 residues. From germline, CDR1 is MNHEY and CDR2 SVGEGT. TCRdb reprocessed the 5' RACE reads with MiXCR, giving one entry per CDR3 protein. This table holds under 900,000 distinct CDR3 sequences, 18% found once. Each donor was a healthy Caucasian. This sample also appeared in a second study, on T cells expressing NK-cell markers. That source adds: Researchers report these clonotypes also headed the CD3+CD56-NKG2C+ fraction in several donors.

The clonotype comes from a woman between 18 and 30 years old in good health. V is TRBV6-2 or TRBV6-3 and J is TRBJ1-1; D not certain. The sample taken for sequencing was PBMCs. CDR3 residues: CASRDTAWAFF. CDR3 coding DNA: TGTGCCAGCAGAGACACGGCTTGGGCTTTCTTT.